This entry lists 17 T cell receptor beta chains sequenced from one sample in a study of blood T cell repertoires in COVID-19. Here immunoSEQ multiplex PCR was the method, and the copy in TCRdb shows in-frame clones only, minus some. Of about 260,000 clones in the sample, approximately 86% are singletons; the top ten hold around 1.8%. The sample consisted of peripheral blood. Every receptor here comes from a man younger than 45 with active or convalescent COVID-19.

This chain joins TRBV10-1 and TRBJ2-7; D gene uncertain. The germline gives CDR1 WNHNN, CDR2 SYGVQD (reference sequence). V was shortened by 3 bases and J by 3 bases, with 9 bases between the two germline ends. The CDR3 has 13 amino acids. In DNA, the CDR3 is TGCGCCAGCAGTGAACTGAGGAACTACGAGCAGTACTTC. It encodes CASSELRNYEQYF.

J is TRBJ2-5 and V is TRBV4-2; 10 nucleotides agree with TRBD2. CDR3 length: 18 amino acids. Trimming cost V 0 bases and J 8 bases; bases outside gene matches: 15. Germline V gives CDR1 LGHNA, CDR2 YNFKEQ. CDR3 region: CASSQDIWKRGGGNTQYF. The DNA of the CDR3 is TGTGCCAGCAGCCAAGATATATGGAAGCGGGGGGGCGGTAATACCCAGTACTTC.

A single count supports this clone. This chain links TRBV15 with TRBJ2-3; D ambiguous. Germline CDR1 and CDR2: LNHNV and YYDKDF (reference sequence). The CDR3 loop spans 15 amino acids. The germline V and J ends were trimmed by 1 base and 4 bases, with 12 bases remaining between them. CDR3 DNA sequence: TGTGCCACCAGCAGAGTACTGGCGGCCCCAGATACGCAGTATTTT. Translated: CATSRVLAAPDTQYF.

V gene TRBV2 combines with J gene TRBJ2-7; the match to TRBD1 covers 9 bases. The CDR3 runs to 14 residues. V shed 6 bases and J 5 bases; nucleotides not matched to a gene: 8. Per germline, CDR1 SNHLY and CDR2 FYNNEI. CDR3 residues: CASRRTGEIDEQYF. In nucleotides, the CDR3 is TGTGCCAGCAGAAGGACAGGGGAGATTGACGAGCAGTACTTC. Together with reference TRBV2 and TRBJ2-7, the CDR3 gives the full variable domain: EPEVTQTPSHQVTQMGQEVILRCVPISNHLYFYWYRQILGQKVEFLVSFYNNEISEKSEIFDDQFSVERPDGSNFTLKIRSTKLEDSAMYFCASRRTGEIDEQYFGPGTRLTVT.

The gene calls are TRBV27 and TRBJ2-7; D may be TRBD2 (6 bases). The CDR3 consists of 14 residues. With 5 bases removed from V and 6 bases from J, the gap between germline ends came to 17 bases. Looked up from germline, CDR1 is MNHEY and CDR2 is SMNVEV (reference sequence). In nucleotides, the CDR3 is TGTGCCAGCAGTATAAAAATGACTAGGGGCGAGCAGTACTTC. Protein sequence: CASSIKMTRGEQYF.

As regards this clone: At the DNA level, this CDR3 is encoded by other sequences in the same sample as well. The V and J genes are TRBV12-3 or TRBV12-4 and TRBJ2-7; D not resolved. This CDR3 spans 11 amino acids. V lost 4 bases and J lost 1, with 2 bases in between. The CDR3 region is CASSSSYEQYF. CDR3 in DNA: TGTGCCAGCAGTTCTTCCTACGAGCAGTACTTC.

This clone occurred a few times. This CDR3 is CAWSVVAAPAKRGPNTEAFF. Here the CDR3 DNA reads TGTGCCTGGAGTGTAGTCGCCGCCCCAGCGAAACGAGGGCCGAACACTGAAGCTTTCTTT. This chain connects TRBV30 to TRBJ1-1; D call uncertain. The length of the CDR3 is 20 residues. V was shortened by 0 bases and J by 1 base, with 27 bases between the two germline ends. Germline CDR1 GTSNPN, CDR2 SVGIG (reference sequence).

The V gene is TRBV7-2, the J gene TRBJ2-1; tentatively, D is TRBD1 (6 bases). The CDR3 is made up of 16 amino acids. With 4 bases removed from V and 5 bases from J, the gap between germline ends came to 18 bases. Germline CDR1 SGHTA, CDR2 FQGNSA. This CDR3 reads CASSSQGSSWNNEQFF. CDR3 nucleotides: TGTGCCAGCAGCTCACAGGGCTCCTCCTGGAACAATGAGCAGTTCTTC.

This clone has more than one count but fewer than ten. The chain combines TRBV9 with TRBJ1-4, with 8 nucleotides matching TRBD1. J lost 5 bases, V lost 0 bases, and 0 bases had no gene match. Per germline, CDR1 SGDLS and CDR2 YYNGEE. The length of the CDR3 is 14 residues. The DNA of the CDR3 is TGTGCCAGCAGCGTAGGACAGGGGAATGAAAAACTGTTTTTT. Protein: CASSVGQGNEKLFF.

This chain links TRBV28 with TRBJ2-1; 7 bases are a match to TRBD1. The CDR3 is made up of 15 amino acids. J lost 3 bases, V lost 4 bases, and 6 bases had no gene match. Germline V gene sequence: CDR1 MDHEN, CDR2 SYDVKM. As DNA, the CDR3 is TGTGCCAGCAGTTCTGTAGGGACAGACTACAATGAGCAGTTCTTC. It encodes CASSSVGTDYNEQFF.

The J gene is TRBJ1-5, the V gene TRBV11-2; possible D gene TRBD1, 5 bases. Germline V lookup: CDR1 SGHAT, CDR2 FQNNGV. V gave up 4 bases and J gave up 5 bases, with 27 bases separating them. This CDR3 has 19 amino acids. The CDR3 bases are TGTGCCAGCAGCTACCCCGTCGTGGGCTACCAAGGGGAGGATCAGCCCCAGCATTTT. Its protein is CASSYPVVGYQGEDQPQHF.

This chain connects TRBV7-2 to TRBJ1-5; 7 nucleotides line up with TRBD1. Germline trimming cut 1 base from V and 6 bases from J; bases unmatched to any gene: 6. Germline V lookup: CDR1 SGHTA, CDR2 FQGNSA. The CDR3 is made up of 15 amino acids. The DNA of the CDR3 is TGTGCCAGCAGCTTAGAGTTGGCAGGGGGTCAGCCCCAGCATTTT. Its protein is CASSLELAGGQPQHF.

The V call is TRBV27, the J call TRBJ1-5, with a weak D call TRBD1 (5 bases). The CDR3 sequence is 15 residues long. V dropped 7 bases and J dropped 6 bases, with 19 bases sitting between them. Per the germline V gene, CDR1 is MNHEY and CDR2 is SMNVEV (reference sequence). The CDR3 nucleotides read TGTGCCAGCAAATCTGCCGCAGGGTTCTTTCAGCCCCAGCATTTT. Encoded protein: CASKSAAGFFQPQHF.

This chain links TRBV7-2 with TRBJ1-1, with D unclear. V was clipped by 1 base and J by 7 bases, with 4 bases between them. The germline V gene has CDR1 SGHTA and CDR2 FQGNSA. This CDR3 region has 11 residues. The CDR3 protein is CASSLVSEAFF. DNA of the CDR3: TGTGCCAGCAGCTTAGTGAGTGAAGCTTTCTTT.

Only a few counts were recorded for this clone. The rearrangement uses TRBV18 and TRBJ2-2, with D unclear. The CDR3 covers 12 residues. Deletions cut 3 bases from V and 9 bases from J, with 8 bases between. Germline V CDR1 and CDR2: KGHSH, LQKENI. The CDR3 loop reads CASSPDDRELFF. As DNA, the CDR3 is TGTGCCAGCTCACCCGACGACAGGGAGCTGTTTTTT.

The rearrangement joins TRBV9 to TRBJ2-3; TRBD1 aligns across 8 bases. The CDR3 sequence is 15 residues long. CDR1 is SGDLS and CDR2 is YYNGEE in the germline V gene. V dropped 0 bases and J dropped 7; count of bases not matched to a gene: 7. For the CDR3, the DNA is TGTGCCAGCAGCGTAGTGGGACAGGACTTAAATACGCAGTATTTT. Translating it yields CASSVVGQDLNTQYF.

Points on this clone: The same CDR3 also results from other DNA sequences found in this sample. The V call is TRBV6-1, the J call TRBJ1-4; D is ambiguous. The CDR3 is 16 amino acids. Germline V lookup: CDR1 MNHNS, CDR2 SASEGT. Between the trimmed V and J ends, which lost 1 base and 0 bases, there was a span of 9 bases. CDR3 protein: CASSEGRGPTNEKLFF. CDR3 DNA sequence: TGTGCCAGCAGTGAAGGAAGAGGGCCAACTAATGAAAAACTGTTTTTT.